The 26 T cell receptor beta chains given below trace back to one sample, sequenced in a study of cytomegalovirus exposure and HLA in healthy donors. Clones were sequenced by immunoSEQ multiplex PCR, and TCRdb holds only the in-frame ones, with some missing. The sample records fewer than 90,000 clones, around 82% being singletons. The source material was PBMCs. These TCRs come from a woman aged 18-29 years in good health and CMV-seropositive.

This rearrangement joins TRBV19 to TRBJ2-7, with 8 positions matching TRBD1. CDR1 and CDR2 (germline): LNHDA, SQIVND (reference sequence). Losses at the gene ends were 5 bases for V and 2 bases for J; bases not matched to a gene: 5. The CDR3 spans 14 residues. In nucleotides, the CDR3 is TGTGCCAGTAGTCGGGCAGGGGGCCCCTACGAGCAGTACTTC. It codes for CASSRAGGPYEQYF.

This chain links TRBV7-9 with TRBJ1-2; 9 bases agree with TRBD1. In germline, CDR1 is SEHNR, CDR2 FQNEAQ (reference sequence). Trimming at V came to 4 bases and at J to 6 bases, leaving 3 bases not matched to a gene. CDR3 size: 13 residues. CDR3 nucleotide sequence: TGTGCCAGCAGCTGGGACAGGGCAGATGGCTACACCTTC. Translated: CASSWDRADGYTF.

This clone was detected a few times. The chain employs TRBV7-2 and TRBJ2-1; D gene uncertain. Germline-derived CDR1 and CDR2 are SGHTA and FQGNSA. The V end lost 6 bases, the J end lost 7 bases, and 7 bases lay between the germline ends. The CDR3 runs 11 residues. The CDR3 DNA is TGTGCCAGCAGTCCGTCGAATGAGCAGTTCTTC. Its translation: CASSPSNEQFF.

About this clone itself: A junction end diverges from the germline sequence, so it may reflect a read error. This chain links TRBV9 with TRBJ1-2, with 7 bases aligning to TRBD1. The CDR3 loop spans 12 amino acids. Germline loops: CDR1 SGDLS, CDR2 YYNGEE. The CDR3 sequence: CASSGPGDSRAF. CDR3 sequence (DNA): TGTGCCAGCAGCGGCCCGGGGGACAGCCGGGCCTTC.

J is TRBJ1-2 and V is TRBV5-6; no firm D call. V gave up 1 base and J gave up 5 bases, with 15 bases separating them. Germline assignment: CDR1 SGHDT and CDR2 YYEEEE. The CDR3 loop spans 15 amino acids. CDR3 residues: CASSLIRSGTYGYTF. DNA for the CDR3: TGTGCCAGCAGCTTGATCCGCTCCGGTACTTATGGCTACACCTTC. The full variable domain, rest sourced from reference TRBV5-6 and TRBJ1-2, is DAGVTQSPTHLIKTRGQQVTLRCSPKSGHDTVSWYQQALGQGPQFIFQYYEEEERQRGNFPDRFSGHQFPNYSSELNVNALLLGDSALYLCASSLIRSGTYGYTFGSGTRLTVV.

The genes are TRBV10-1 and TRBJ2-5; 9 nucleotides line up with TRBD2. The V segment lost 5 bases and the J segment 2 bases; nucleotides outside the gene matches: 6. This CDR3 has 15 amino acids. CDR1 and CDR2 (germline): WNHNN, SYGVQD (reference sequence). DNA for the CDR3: TGCGCCAGCAGTCTAGCGGGGTCCGATCAAGAGACCCAGTACTTC. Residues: CASSLAGSDQETQYF.

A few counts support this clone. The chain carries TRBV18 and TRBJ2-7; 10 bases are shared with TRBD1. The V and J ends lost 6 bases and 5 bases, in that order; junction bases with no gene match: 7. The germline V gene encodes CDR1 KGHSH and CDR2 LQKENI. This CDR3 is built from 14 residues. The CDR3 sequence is CASSPGTGENEQYF. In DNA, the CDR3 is TGTGCCAGCTCCCCCGGGACAGGGGAGAACGAGCAGTACTTC.

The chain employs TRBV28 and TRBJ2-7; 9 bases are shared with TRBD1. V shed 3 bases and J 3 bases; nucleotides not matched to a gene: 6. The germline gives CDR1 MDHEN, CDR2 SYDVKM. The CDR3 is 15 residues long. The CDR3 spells CASSFSGTGFYEQYF. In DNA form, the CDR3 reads TGTGCCAGCAGTTTTTCTGGGACAGGGTTCTACGAGCAGTACTTC.

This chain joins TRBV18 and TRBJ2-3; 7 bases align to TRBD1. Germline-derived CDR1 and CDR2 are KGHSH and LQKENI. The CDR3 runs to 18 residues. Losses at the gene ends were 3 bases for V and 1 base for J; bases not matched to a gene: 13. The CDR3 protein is CASSPKGAQFYGTDTQYF. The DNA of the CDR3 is TGTGCCAGCTCACCCAAGGGGGCTCAGTTTTACGGCACAGATACGCAGTATTTT.

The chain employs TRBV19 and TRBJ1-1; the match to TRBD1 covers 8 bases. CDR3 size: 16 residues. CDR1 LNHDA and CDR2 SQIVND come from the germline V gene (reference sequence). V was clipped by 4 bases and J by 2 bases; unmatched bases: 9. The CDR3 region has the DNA TGTGCCAGTAGTAGCCGGACAGGGTCAGGAAACACTGAAGCTTTCTTT. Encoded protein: CASSSRTGSGNTEAFF.

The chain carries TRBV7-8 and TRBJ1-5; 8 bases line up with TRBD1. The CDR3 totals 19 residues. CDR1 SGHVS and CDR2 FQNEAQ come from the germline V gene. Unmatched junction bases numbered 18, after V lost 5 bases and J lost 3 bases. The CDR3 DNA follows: TGTGCCAGCAGCCCTTCTCCCGGGACAGGAAAGTCTTCCAATCAGCCCCAGCATTTT. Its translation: CASSPSPGTGKSSNQPQHF.

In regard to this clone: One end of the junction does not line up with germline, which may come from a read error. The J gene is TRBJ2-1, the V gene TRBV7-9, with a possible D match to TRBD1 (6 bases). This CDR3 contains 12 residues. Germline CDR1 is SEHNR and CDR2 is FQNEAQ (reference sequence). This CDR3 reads CAGSLGANEQFF. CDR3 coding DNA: TGTGCCGGCAGCCTGGGGGCAAATGAGCAGTTCTTC.

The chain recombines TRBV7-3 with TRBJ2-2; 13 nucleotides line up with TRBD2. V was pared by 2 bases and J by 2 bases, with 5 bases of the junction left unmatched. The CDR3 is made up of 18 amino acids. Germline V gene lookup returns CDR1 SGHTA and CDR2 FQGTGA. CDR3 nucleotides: TGTGCCAGCAGCTTAGTCGGACTAGCGGGGGCTAACACCGGGGAGCTGTTTTTT. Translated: CASSLVGLAGANTGELFF.

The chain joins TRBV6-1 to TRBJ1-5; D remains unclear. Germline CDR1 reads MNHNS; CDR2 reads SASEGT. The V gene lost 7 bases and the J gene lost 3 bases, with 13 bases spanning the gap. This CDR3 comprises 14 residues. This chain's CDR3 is CASKPGTDNQPQHF. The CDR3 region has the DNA TGTGCCAGCAAGCCGGGTACGGACAATCAGCCCCAGCATTTT.

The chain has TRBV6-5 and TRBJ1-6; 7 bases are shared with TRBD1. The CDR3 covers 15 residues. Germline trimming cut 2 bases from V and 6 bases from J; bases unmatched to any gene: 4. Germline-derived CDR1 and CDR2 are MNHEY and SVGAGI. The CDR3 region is CASSYRTGRNSPLHF. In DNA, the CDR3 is TGTGCCAGCAGTTACCGGACAGGCCGTAATTCACCCCTCCACTTT.

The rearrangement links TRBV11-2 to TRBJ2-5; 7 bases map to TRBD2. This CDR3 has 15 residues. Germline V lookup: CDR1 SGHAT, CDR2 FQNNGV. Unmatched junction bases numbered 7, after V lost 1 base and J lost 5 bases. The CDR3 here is CASSLVGGGGETQYF. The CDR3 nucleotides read TGTGCCAGCAGCTTAGTAGGCGGGGGAGGGGAGACCCAGTACTTC.

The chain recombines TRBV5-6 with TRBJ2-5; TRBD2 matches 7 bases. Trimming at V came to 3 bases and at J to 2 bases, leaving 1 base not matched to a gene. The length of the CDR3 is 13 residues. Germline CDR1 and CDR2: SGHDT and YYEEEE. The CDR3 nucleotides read TGTGCCAGCAGCTGGGACTATCAAGAGACCCAGTACTTC. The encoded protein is CASSWDYQETQYF.

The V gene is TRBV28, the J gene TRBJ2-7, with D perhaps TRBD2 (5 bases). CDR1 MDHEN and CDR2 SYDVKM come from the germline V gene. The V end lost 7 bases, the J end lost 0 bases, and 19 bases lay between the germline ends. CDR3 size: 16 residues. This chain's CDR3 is CASTPERRTSSYEQYF. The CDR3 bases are TGTGCCAGCACACCAGAGAGGCGTACTAGCTCCTACGAGCAGTACTTC.

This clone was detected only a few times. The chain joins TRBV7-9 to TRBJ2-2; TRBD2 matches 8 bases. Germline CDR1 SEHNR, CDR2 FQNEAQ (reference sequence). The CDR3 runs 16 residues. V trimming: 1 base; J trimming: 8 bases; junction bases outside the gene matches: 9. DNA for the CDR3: TGTGCCAGCAGCTTAGGTGGACTAGCCCCTGCAGGGGAGCTGTTTTTT. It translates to CASSLGGLAPAGELFF.

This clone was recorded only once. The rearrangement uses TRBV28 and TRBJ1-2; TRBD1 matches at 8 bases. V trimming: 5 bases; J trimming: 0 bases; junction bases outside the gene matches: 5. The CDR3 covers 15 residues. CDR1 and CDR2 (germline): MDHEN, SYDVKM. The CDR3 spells CASSTLTGANYGYTF. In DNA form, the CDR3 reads TGTGCCAGCAGTACCTTGACAGGGGCTAACTATGGCTACACCTTC.

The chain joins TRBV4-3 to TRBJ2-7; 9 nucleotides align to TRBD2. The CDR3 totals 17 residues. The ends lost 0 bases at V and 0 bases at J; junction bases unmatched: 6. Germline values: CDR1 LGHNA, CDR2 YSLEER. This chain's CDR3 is CASSQDGTAGGSYEQYF. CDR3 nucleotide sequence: TGCGCCAGCAGCCAAGACGGTACAGCGGGGGGCTCCTACGAGCAGTACTTC.

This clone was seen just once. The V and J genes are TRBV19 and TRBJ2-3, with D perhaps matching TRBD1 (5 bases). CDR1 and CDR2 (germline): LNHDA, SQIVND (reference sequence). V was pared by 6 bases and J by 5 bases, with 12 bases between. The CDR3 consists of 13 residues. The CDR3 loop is CASRKGAGDTQYF. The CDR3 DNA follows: TGTGCCAGTAGGAAAGGGGCCGGAGATACGCAGTATTTT.

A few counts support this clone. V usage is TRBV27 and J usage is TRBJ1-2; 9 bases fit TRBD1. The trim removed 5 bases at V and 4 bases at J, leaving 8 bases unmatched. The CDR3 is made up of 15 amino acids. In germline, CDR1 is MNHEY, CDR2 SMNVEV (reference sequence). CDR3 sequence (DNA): TGTGCCAGCAGTCCCGGGACAGGGCGCGGCTATGGCTACACCTTC. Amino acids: CASSPGTGRGYGYTF.

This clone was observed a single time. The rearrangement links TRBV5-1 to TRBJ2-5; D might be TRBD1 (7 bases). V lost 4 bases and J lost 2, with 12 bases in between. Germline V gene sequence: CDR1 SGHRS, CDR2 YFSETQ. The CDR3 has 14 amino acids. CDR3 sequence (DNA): TGCGCCAGCAGCGGGGGGACAGTACAAGAGACCCAGTACTTC. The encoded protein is CASSGGTVQETQYF.

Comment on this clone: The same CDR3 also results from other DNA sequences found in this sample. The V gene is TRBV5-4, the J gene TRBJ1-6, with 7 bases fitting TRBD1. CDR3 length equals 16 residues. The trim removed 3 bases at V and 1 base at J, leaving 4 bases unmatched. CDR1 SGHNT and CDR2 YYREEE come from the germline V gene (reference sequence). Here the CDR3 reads CASSSDRVSYNSPLHF. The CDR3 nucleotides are TGTGCCAGCAGCTCCGACAGGGTATCCTATAATTCACCCCTCCACTTT.

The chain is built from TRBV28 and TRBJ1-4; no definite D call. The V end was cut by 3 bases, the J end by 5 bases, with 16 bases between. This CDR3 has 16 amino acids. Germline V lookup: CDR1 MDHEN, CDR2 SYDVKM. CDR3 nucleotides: TGTGCCAGCAGTTTTTACCTCGGGATGAAGAATGAAAAACTGTTTTTT. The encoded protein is CASSFYLGMKNEKLFF. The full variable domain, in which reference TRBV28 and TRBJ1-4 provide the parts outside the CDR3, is DVKVTQSSRYLVKRTGEKVFLECVQDMDHENMFWYRQDPGLGLRLIYFSYDVKMKEKGDIPEGYSVSREKKERFSLILESASTNQTSMYLCASSFYLGMKNEKLFFGSGTQLSVL.